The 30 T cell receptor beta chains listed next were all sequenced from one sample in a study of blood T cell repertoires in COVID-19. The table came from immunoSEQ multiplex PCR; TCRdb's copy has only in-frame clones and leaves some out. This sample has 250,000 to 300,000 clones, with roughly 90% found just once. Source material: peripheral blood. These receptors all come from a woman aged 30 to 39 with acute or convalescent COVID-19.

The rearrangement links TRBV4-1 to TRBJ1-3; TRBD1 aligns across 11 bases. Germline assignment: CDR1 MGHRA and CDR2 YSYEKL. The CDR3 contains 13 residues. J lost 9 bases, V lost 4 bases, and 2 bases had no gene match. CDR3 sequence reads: CASSPGQGGTIYF. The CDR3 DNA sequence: TGCGCCAGCAGCCCGGGACAGGGGGGCACCATATATTTT.

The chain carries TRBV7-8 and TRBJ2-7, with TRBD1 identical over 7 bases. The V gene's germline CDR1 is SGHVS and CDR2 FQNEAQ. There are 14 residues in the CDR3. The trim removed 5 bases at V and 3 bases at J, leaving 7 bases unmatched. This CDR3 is CASSPGQADYEQYF. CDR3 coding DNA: TGTGCCAGCAGCCCAGGACAGGCTGACTACGAGCAGTACTTC.

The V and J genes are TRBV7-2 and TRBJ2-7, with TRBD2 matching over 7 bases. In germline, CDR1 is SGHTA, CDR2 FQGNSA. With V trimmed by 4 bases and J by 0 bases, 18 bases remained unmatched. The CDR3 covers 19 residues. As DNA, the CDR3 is TGTGCCAGCAGCTCCAACCCCACTAGTGGGAGGGCCCGCTCCTACGAGCAGTACTTC. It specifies CASSSNPTSGRARSYEQYF.

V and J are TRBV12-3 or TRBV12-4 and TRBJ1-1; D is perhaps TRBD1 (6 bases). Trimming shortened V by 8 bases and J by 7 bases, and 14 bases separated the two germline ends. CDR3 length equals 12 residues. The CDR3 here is CASGGHSYEAFF. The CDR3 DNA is TGTGCCAGCGGGGGACACTCCTATGAAGCTTTCTTT.

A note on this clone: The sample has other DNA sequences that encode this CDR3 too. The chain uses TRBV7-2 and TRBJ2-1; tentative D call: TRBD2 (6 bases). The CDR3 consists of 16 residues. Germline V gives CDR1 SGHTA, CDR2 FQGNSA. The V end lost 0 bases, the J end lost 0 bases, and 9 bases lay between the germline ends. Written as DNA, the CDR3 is TGTGCCAGCAGCTTAGCTGCGGGGAGCTCCTACAATGAGCAGTTCTTC. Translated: CASSLAAGSSYNEQFF.

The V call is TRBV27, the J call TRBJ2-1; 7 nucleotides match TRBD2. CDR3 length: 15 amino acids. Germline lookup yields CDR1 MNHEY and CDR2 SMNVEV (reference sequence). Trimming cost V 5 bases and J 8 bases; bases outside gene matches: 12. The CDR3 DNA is TGTGCCAGCAGTCCCAGACTAGCAGTTAACGATGAGCAGTTCTTC. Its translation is CASSPRLAVNDEQFF.

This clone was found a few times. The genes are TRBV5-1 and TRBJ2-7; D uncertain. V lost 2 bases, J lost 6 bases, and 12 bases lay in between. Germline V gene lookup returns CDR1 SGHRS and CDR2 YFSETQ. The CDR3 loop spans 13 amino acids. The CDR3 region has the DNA TGCGCCAGCAGCTTTTCCCCCGAGAGCGAGCAGTACTTC. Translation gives CASSFSPESEQYF.

The CDR3 coding sequence is TGCGCCAGCAGCGAAGGGACAGGGGCGGCGGGCACTGAAGCTTTCTTT. Translating it yields CASSEGTGAAGTEAFF. The V gene is TRBV5-1, the J gene TRBJ1-1; 10 bases fit TRBD1. The V gene's germline CDR1 is SGHRS and CDR2 YFSETQ. The CDR3 is 16 amino acids. Trimming at V came to 4 bases and at J to 4 bases, leaving 10 bases not matched to a gene.

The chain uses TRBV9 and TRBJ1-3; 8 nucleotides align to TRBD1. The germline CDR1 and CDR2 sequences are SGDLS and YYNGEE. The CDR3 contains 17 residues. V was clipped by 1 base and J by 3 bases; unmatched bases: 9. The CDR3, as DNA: TGTGCCAGCAGCGTAACCCCAGGGGGCGCTCATGGAAACACCATATATTTT. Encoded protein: CASSVTPGGAHGNTIYF. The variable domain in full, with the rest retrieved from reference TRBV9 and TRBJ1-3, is DSGVTQTPKHLITATGQRVTLRCSPRSGDLSVYWYQQSLDQGLQFLIQYYNGEERAKGNILERFSAQQFPDLHSELNLSSLELGDSALYFCASSVTPGGAHGNTIYFGEGSWLTVV.

The CDR3 coding sequence is TGCGCCAGCAGGGGACAGCAGTATAATTCACCCCTCCACTTT. Translating gives CASRGQQYNSPLHF. The chain combines TRBV10-2 with TRBJ1-6; TRBD1 aligns across 7 bases. V shed 6 bases and J 4 bases; nucleotides not matched to a gene: 3. The V gene's germline CDR1 is WSHSY and CDR2 SAAADI. This CDR3 spans 14 amino acids.

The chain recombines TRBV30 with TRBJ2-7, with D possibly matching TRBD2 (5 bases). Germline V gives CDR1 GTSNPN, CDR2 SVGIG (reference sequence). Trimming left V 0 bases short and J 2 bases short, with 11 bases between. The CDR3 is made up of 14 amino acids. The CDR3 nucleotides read TGTGCCTGGAGTGTACCTCCGGGAACCTACGAGCAGTACTTC. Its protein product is CAWSVPPGTYEQYF.

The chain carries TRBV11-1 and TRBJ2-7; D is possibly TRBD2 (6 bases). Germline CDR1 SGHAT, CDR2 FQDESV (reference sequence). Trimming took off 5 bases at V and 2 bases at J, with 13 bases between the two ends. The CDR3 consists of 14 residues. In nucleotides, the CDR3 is TGTGCCAGCAGCCAGAGCGGGCTAACCTACGAGCAGTACTTC. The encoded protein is CASSQSGLTYEQYF. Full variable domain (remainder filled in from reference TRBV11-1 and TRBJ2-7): EAEVAQSPRYKITEKSQAVAFWCDPISGHATLYWYRQILGQGPELLVQFQDESVVDDSQLPKDRFSAERLKGVDSTLKIQPAELGDSAMYLCASSQSGLTYEQYFGPGTRLTVT.

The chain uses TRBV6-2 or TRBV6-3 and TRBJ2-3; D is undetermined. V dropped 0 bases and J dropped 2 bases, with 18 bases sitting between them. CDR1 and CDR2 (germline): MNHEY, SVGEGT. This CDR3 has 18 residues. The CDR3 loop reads CASSYSINVRVDTDTQYF. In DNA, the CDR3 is TGTGCCAGCAGTTACTCGATAAACGTCCGGGTAGACACAGATACGCAGTATTTT.

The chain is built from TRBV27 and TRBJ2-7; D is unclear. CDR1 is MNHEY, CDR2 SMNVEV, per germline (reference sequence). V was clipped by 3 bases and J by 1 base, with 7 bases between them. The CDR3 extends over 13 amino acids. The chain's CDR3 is CASSFPGSYEQYF. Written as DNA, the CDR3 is TGTGCCAGCAGTTTTCCAGGTTCCTACGAGCAGTACTTC.

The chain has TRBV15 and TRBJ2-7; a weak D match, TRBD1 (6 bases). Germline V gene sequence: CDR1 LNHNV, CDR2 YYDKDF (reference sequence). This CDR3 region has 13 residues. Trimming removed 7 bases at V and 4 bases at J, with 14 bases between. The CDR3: CATIQGPGYEQYF. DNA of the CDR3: TGTGCCACCATCCAGGGGCCCGGGTACGAGCAGTACTTC.

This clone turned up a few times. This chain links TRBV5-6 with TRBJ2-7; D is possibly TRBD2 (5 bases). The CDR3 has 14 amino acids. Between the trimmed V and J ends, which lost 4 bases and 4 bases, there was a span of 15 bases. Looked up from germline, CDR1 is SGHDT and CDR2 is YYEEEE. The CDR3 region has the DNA TGTGCCAGCAGCATTTCCCTAGCAAGGTACGAGCAGTACTTC. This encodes CASSISLARYEQYF.

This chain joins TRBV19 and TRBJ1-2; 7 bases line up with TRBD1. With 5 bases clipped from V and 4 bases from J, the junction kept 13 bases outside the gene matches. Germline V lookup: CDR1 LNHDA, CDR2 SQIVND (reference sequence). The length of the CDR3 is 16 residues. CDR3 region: CASSVQTLNRGYGYTF. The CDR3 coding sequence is TGTGCCAGTAGTGTCCAAACTCTAAACAGGGGCTATGGCTACACCTTC. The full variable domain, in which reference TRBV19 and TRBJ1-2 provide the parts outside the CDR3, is DGGITQSPKYLFRKEGQNVTLSCEQNLNHDAMYWYRQDPGQGLRLIYYSQIVNDFQKGDIAEGYSVSREKKESFPLTVTSAQKNPTAFYLCASSVQTLNRGYGYTFGSGTRLTVV.

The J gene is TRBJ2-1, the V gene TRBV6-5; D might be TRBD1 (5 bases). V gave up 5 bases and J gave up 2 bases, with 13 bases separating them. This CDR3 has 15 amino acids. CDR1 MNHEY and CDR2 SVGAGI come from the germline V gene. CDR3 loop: CASSRLRETYNEQFF. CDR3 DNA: TGTGCCAGCAGTCGACTCAGGGAAACCTACAATGAGCAGTTCTTC.

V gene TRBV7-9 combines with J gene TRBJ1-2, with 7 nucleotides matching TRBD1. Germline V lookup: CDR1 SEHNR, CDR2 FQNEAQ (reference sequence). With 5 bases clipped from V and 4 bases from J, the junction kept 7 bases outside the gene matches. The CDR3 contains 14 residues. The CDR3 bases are TGTGCCAGCAGCACTGGACAGGCCCTCTATGGCTACACCTTC. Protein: CASSTGQALYGYTF.

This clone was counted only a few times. CDR3 amino acids: CASSSGLEIPYEQYF. Here the CDR3 DNA reads TGTGCCAGCAGCTCAGGACTAGAGATTCCCTACGAGCAGTACTTC. J is TRBJ2-7 and V is TRBV9; 7 bases match TRBD2. V lost 4 bases, J lost 2 bases, and 9 bases stayed unmatched. Germline-derived CDR1 and CDR2 are SGDLS and YYNGEE. The CDR3 is 15 amino acids.

CDR3 in DNA: TGTGCCAGCAGAACGGGACAGGGGCCTTCACCCCTCCACTTT. It translates to CASRTGQGPSPLHF. The gene calls are TRBV6-5 and TRBJ1-6; the match to TRBD1 covers 10 bases. V dropped 6 bases and J dropped 9; count of bases not matched to a gene: 5. Germline CDR1 and CDR2: MNHEY and SVGAGI. CDR3 size: 14 residues.

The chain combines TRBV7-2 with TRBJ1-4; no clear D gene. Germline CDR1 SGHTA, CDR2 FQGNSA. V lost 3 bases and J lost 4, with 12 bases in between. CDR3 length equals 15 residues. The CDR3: CASSFYSRGNEKLFF. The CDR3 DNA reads TGTGCCAGCAGCTTCTACAGTCGGGGTAATGAAAAACTGTTTTTT.

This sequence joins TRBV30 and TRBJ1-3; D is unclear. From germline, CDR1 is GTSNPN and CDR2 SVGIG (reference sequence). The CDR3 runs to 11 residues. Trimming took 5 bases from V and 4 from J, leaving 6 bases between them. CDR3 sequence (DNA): TGTGCCTGGGTGTCGGGAAACACCATATATTTT. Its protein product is CAWVSGNTIYF.

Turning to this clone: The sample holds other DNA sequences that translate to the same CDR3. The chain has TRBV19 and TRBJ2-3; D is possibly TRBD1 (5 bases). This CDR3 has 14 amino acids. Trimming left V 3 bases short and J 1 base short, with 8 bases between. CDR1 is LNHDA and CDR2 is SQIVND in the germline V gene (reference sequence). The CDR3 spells CASSILQGTDTQYF. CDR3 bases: TGTGCCAGTAGTATCTTACAGGGCACAGATACGCAGTATTTT.

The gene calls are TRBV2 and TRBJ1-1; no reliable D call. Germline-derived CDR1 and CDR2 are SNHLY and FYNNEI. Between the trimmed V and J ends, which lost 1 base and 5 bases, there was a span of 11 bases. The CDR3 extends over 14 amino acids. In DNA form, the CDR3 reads TGTGCCAGCAGTGAAGTCGGTGGGAGGACTGAAGCTTTCTTT. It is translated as CASSEVGGRTEAFF.

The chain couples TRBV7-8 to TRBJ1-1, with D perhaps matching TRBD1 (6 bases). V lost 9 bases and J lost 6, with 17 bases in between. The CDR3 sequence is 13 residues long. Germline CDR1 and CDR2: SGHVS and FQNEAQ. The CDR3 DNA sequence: TGTGCCAGTCGACGGGGGGGCGCTTCTGAAGCTTTCTTT. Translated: CASRRGGASEAFF. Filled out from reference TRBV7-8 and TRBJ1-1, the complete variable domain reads GAGVSQSPRYKVAKRGQDVALRCDPISGHVSLFWYQQALGQGPEFLTYFQNEAQLDKSGLPSDRFFAERPEGSVSTLKIQRTQQEDSAVYLCASRRGGASEAFFGQGTRLTVV.

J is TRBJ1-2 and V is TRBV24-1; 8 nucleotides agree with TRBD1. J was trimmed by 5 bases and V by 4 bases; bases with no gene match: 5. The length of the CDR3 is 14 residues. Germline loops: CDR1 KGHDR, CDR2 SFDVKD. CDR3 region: CATSDPDRDYGYTF. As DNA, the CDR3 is TGTGCCACCAGTGACCCGGACAGGGATTATGGCTACACCTTC.

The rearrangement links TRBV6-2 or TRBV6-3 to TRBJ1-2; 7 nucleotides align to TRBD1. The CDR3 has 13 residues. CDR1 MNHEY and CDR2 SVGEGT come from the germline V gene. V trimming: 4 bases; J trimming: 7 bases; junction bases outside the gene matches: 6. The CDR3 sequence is CASSWRGQSGYTF. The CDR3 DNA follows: TGTGCCAGCAGTTGGAGGGGGCAGAGTGGCTACACCTTC.

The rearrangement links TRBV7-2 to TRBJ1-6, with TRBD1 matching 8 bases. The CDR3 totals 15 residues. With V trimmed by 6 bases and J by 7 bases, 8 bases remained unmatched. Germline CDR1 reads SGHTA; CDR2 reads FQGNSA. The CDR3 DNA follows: TGTGCCAGCAGTTTCACGGGACAGGTCAATTCACCCCTCCACTTT. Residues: CASSFTGQVNSPLHF.

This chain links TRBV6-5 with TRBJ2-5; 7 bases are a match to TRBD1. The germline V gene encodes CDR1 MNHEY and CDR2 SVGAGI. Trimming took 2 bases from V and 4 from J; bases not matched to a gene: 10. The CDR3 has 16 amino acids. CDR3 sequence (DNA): TGTGCCAGCAGTTACGGAGGACAGGTTTTGTCAGAGACCCAGTACTTC. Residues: CASSYGGQVLSETQYF.